Shown below are 11 T cell receptor beta chains from a single sample sequenced in a study of blood T cell repertoires in COVID-19. Assay used: immunoSEQ multiplex PCR; TCRdb lists only in-frame clones, some missing. The data contain approximately 200,000 clones, around 83% of them singletons. Input material: peripheral blood. The receptors stem from a woman between 45 and 65 years old with acute or convalescent COVID-19.

The chain recombines TRBV30 with TRBJ1-2, with a possible D match to TRBD1 (6 bases). Trimming cost V 6 bases and J 0 bases, with 17 bases left between them. The CDR3 loop spans 15 amino acids. Looked up from germline, CDR1 is GTSNPN and CDR2 is SVGIG (reference sequence). CDR3 loop: CACYRDKRSNYGYTF. CDR3 DNA sequence: TGTGCCTGTTACCGGGACAAAAGGTCTAACTATGGCTACACCTTC.

This chain connects TRBV6-5 to TRBJ2-5; 10 bases are a match to TRBD2. CDR3 size: 13 residues. The V gene end was trimmed by 8 bases and the J gene end by 6 bases; junction bases not matched to a gene: 6. Germline-derived CDR1 and CDR2 are MNHEY and SVGAGI. This CDR3 is CASQREGLKTQYF. The DNA for the CDR3 is TGTGCCAGCCAGCGGGAGGGCCTGAAGACCCAGTACTTC.

CDR3 nucleotides: TGTGCCAGTAGTATAGGGGCAGGGAACAGCGAGCAGTACTTC. As protein: CASSIGAGNSEQYF. The chain has TRBV19 and TRBJ2-7, with a weak D call TRBD1 (5 bases). In germline, CDR1 is LNHDA, CDR2 SQIVND (reference sequence). The CDR3 has 14 amino acids. Trimming left V 1 base short and J 6 bases short, with 13 bases between.

This clone was seen more than once but under ten times. The genes are TRBV6-4 and TRBJ2-1; D unresolved. The germline CDR1 and CDR2 sequences are MRHNA and SNTAGT. The CDR3 spans 15 residues. Trimming left V 6 bases short and J 0 bases short, with 12 bases between. The CDR3 DNA is TGTGCCAGCAGCCGCCAGTCCAACTCCTACAATGAGCAGTTCTTC. It translates to CASSRQSNSYNEQFF.

In DNA form, the CDR3 reads TGTGCCAGCACCCAGACAGGCTGGGACACTGAAGCTTTCTTT. This sequence encodes CASTQTGWDTEAFF. V usage is TRBV25-1 and J usage is TRBJ1-1; a weak D match, TRBD1 (6 bases). The length of the CDR3 is 14 residues. The V gene's germline CDR1 is MGHDK and CDR2 SYGVNS. Trimming took 7 bases from V and 3 from J, leaving 15 bases between them.

The chain carries TRBV2 and TRBJ2-2; D unclear. This CDR3 has 11 amino acids. The V gene's germline CDR1 is SNHLY and CDR2 FYNNEI. CDR3 sequence: CAHGSTGELFF. The CDR3 nucleotides read TGTGCTCACGGTTCTACCGGGGAGCTGTTTTTT.

The rearrangement links TRBV4-1 to TRBJ1-3; D not resolved. The CDR3 is 15 amino acids. V dropped 0 bases and J dropped 3 bases, with 9 bases sitting between them. Per germline, CDR1 MGHRA and CDR2 YSYEKL. The CDR3 spells CASSQDIARGNTIYF. DNA of the CDR3: TGCGCCAGCAGCCAAGATATAGCCCGTGGAAACACCATATATTTT.

V gene TRBV28 combines with J gene TRBJ2-5; maybe TRBD1 (5 bases). V lost 6 bases, J lost 2 bases, and 10 bases lay in between. Germline V gene lookup returns CDR1 MDHEN and CDR2 SYDVKM. This CDR3 has 13 amino acids. DNA for the CDR3: TGTGCCAGCAGGCAGACAGCACAAGAGACCCAGTACTTC. It encodes CASRQTAQETQYF.

The genes are TRBV9 and TRBJ2-1; 13 bases match TRBD2. The CDR3 is 16 residues long. CDR1 and CDR2 from the germline V gene are SGDLS and YYNGEE. With V trimmed by 4 bases and J by 4 bases, 5 bases remained unmatched. CDR3 sequence reads: CASSTGLAGVYNEQFF. The CDR3 DNA reads TGTGCCAGCAGCACTGGACTAGCGGGGGTTTACAATGAGCAGTTCTTC.

V and J are TRBV7-8 and TRBJ2-7; D uncertain. V lost 5 bases, J lost 4 bases, and 15 bases lay in between. CDR3 size: 14 residues. Germline CDR1 SGHVS, CDR2 FQNEAQ. CDR3 protein: CASSRAVARYEQYF. The DNA of the CDR3 is TGTGCCAGCAGCCGAGCTGTGGCCAGGTACGAGCAGTACTTC.

The J gene is TRBJ1-5, the V gene TRBV19; 8 positions match TRBD1. V trimming: 5 bases; J trimming: 4 bases; junction bases outside the gene matches: 4. The germline gives CDR1 LNHDA, CDR2 SQIVND (reference sequence). The CDR3 has 14 residues. CDR3 nucleotides: TGTGCCAGTAGTGGGACAGGTGCTAATCAGCCCCAGCATTTT. Its protein product is CASSGTGANQPQHF.